The next 32 T cell receptor beta chains were all read from a single sample in a study of control samples from healthy donors and cancer patients. Produced via immunoSEQ multiplex PCR; TCRdb's table is partial and in-frame only. The table has 150,000 or so clones, 94% seen once. Sequencing was performed on blood. Source of these receptors: a man aged 35 to 55 in good health.

This chain connects TRBV19 to TRBJ1-1; TRBD1 is a possible D gene (5 bases). The CDR3 totals 14 residues. V lost 5 bases, J lost 3 bases, and 13 bases lay in between. Germline CDR1 reads LNHDA; CDR2 reads SQIVND (reference sequence). The CDR3 DNA is TGTGCCAGTAGTCAAGATCCAGGGTACACTGAAGCTTTCTTT. Amino acids: CASSQDPGYTEAFF.

The chain is built from TRBV5-1 and TRBJ1-1; TRBD1 is a possible D gene (6 bases). Germline loops: CDR1 SGHRS, CDR2 YFSETQ. V shed 4 bases and J shed 5 bases, with 15 bases lying between them. The CDR3 runs 14 residues. CDR3 sequence (DNA): TGCGCCAGCAGCCCGGGAGGGGGTCGAACTGAAGCTTTCTTT. Translated: CASSPGGGRTEAFF. Based on the CDR3 plus reference TRBV5-1 and TRBJ1-1, the full variable domain is KAGVTQTPRYLIKTRGQQVTLSCSPISGHRSVSWYQQTPGQGLQFLFEYFSETQRNKGNFPGRFSGRQFSNSRSEMNVSTLELGDSALYLCASSPGGGRTEAFFGQGTRLTVV.

V gene TRBV19 combines with J gene TRBJ2-2; 11 nucleotides align to TRBD2. CDR3 size: 17 residues. Losses at the gene ends were 5 bases for V and 2 bases for J; bases not matched to a gene: 7. Germline CDR1 LNHDA, CDR2 SQIVND (reference sequence). As DNA, the CDR3 is TGTGCCAGTAGTCCCTATAGCGGGGGGGGTAACACCGGGGAGCTGTTTTTT. Translating gives CASSPYSGGGNTGELFF.

The chain couples TRBV9 to TRBJ1-3, with a possible D match to TRBD1 (6 bases). CDR1 is SGDLS and CDR2 is YYNGEE in the germline V gene. V was pared by 4 bases and J by 0 bases, with 20 bases between. The CDR3 runs 18 residues. The CDR3 region is CASSPTGMEVGSGNTIYF. As DNA, the CDR3 is TGTGCCAGCAGCCCCACAGGGATGGAGGTCGGCTCTGGAAACACCATATATTTT.

A single count supports this clone. This rearrangement joins TRBV2 to TRBJ2-5; TRBD1 is a possible D gene (6 bases). The CDR3 is made up of 15 amino acids. The germline V gene has CDR1 SNHLY and CDR2 FYNNEI. V was pared by 1 base and J by 5 bases, with 14 bases between. CDR3 residues: CASSEGLGGGETQYF. Written as DNA, the CDR3 is TGTGCCAGCAGTGAAGGCCTTGGGGGCGGGGAGACCCAGTACTTC.

The J gene is TRBJ2-7, the V gene TRBV14; D is perhaps TRBD1 (6 bases). The germline CDR1 and CDR2 sequences are SGHDN and FVKESK. Between the trimmed V and J ends, which lost 1 base and 5 bases, there was a span of 18 bases. CDR3 length: 16 amino acids. The CDR3 loop is CASSQGSLGRGHEQYF. The CDR3 DNA reads as TGTGCCAGCAGCCAAGGGTCATTGGGCAGGGGCCACGAGCAGTACTTC.

The J gene is TRBJ2-7, the V gene TRBV28; the D gene could be TRBD1 or TRBD2 (5 bases each). Germline assignment: CDR1 MDHEN and CDR2 SYDVKM. The CDR3 covers 14 residues. V was clipped by 7 bases and J by 3 bases, with 16 bases between them. The CDR3: CASKRGDGYYEQYF. The DNA of the CDR3 is TGTGCCAGCAAGCGAGGGGACGGATACTACGAGCAGTACTTC.

CDR3 in DNA: TGTGCCAGCAGCCGCGGACAGGGGGCATACACTGAAGCTTTCTTT. It codes for CASSRGQGAYTEAFF. The V and J genes are TRBV7-9 and TRBJ1-1, with TRBD1 matching 11 bases. The CDR3 covers 15 residues. Trimming at V came to 5 bases and at J to 3 bases, leaving 5 bases not matched to a gene. Germline assignment: CDR1 SEHNR and CDR2 FQNEAQ (reference sequence).

The chain joins TRBV28 to TRBJ1-6, with 11 nucleotides matching TRBD1. V shed 5 bases, J shed 7 bases, and the junction held 4 bases outside the gene matches. The CDR3 loop spans 15 amino acids. The germline CDR1 and CDR2 sequences are MDHEN and SYDVKM. CDR3 amino acids: CASSPRDRGNSPLHF. In DNA form, the CDR3 reads TGTGCCAGCAGTCCTCGGGACAGGGGGAATTCACCCCTCCACTTT.

V usage is TRBV28 and J usage is TRBJ1-5; D unresolved. The length of the CDR3 is 14 residues. Trimming pared 7 bases from V and 2 bases from J, leaving 12 bases between. Germline values: CDR1 MDHEN, CDR2 SYDVKM. CDR3 bases: TGTGCCAGCACTTCACACGAGGGCAATCAGCCCCAGCATTTT. Encoded protein: CASTSHEGNQPQHF. Looking up the rest from reference TRBV28 and TRBJ1-5 gives the full variable domain: DVKVTQSSRYLVKRTGEKVFLECVQDMDHENMFWYRQDPGLGLRLIYFSYDVKMKEKGDIPEGYSVSREKKERFSLILESASTNQTSMYLCASTSHEGNQPQHFGDGTRLSIL.

This clone has only a few counts. In nucleotides, the CDR3 is TGCGCCAGCAGCCTGGAGAGAGGCACAGATACGCAGTATTTT. It encodes CASSLERGTDTQYF. The V gene is TRBV5-1, the J gene TRBJ2-3; D is uncertain. This CDR3 is built from 14 residues. V lost 4 bases and J lost 1, with 10 bases in between. From germline, CDR1 is SGHRS and CDR2 YFSETQ.

CDR3 DNA: TGTGCCAGCAGTTTAGTTGATCAGCCCCAGCATTTT. This sequence encodes CASSLVDQPQHF. V usage is TRBV28 and J usage is TRBJ1-5; D not resolved. V shed 2 bases and J shed 5 bases, with 4 bases lying between them. There are 12 residues in the CDR3. Germline CDR1 and CDR2: MDHEN and SYDVKM. Based on the CDR3 plus reference TRBV28 and TRBJ1-5, the full variable domain is DVKVTQSSRYLVKRTGEKVFLECVQDMDHENMFWYRQDPGLGLRLIYFSYDVKMKEKGDIPEGYSVSREKKERFSLILESASTNQTSMYLCASSLVDQPQHFGDGTRLSIL.

V usage is TRBV6-4 and J usage is TRBJ2-1, with D tentatively TRBD1 or TRBD2 (5 bases each). The CDR3 is 13 residues long. V was cut by 4 bases and J by 7 bases, with 11 bases left in between. From germline, CDR1 is MRHNA and CDR2 SNTAGT. This CDR3 is CASSGRGDNEQFF. CDR3 DNA: TGTGCCAGCAGTGGACGGGGCGATAATGAGCAGTTCTTC.

Comment on this clone: This CDR3 is also generated by other DNA sequences in the sample. The V call is TRBV12-3 or TRBV12-4, the J call TRBJ1-2; D not resolved. V lost 4 bases to trimming and J lost 2 bases, with 8 bases between them. The CDR3 loop spans 13 amino acids. CDR3 loop: CASSSYGNYGYTF. CDR3 DNA: TGTGCCAGCAGTTCATACGGGAACTATGGCTACACCTTC.

The chain recombines TRBV29-1 with TRBJ1-1; D remains unclear. The CDR3 loop spans 14 amino acids. With 0 bases removed from V and 0 bases from J, the gap between germline ends came to 8 bases. The germline CDR1 and CDR2 sequences are SQVTM and ANQGSEA. CDR3 residues: CSVEDLSLNTEAFF. CDR3 DNA sequence: TGCAGCGTTGAAGATCTGTCCCTGAACACTGAAGCTTTCTTT. Combining the CDR3 with reference TRBV29-1 and TRBJ1-1 gives the whole variable domain SAVISQKPSRDICQRGTSLTIQCQVDSQVTMMFWYRQQPGQSLTLIATANQGSEATYESGFVIDKFPISRPNLTFSTLTVSNMSPEDSSIYLCSVEDLSLNTEAFFGQGTRLTVV.

The chain employs TRBV6-4 and TRBJ2-7; 9 bases map to TRBD1. V lost 1 base, J lost 5 bases, and 9 bases stayed unmatched. The CDR3 has 16 amino acids. Germline lookup yields CDR1 MRHNA and CDR2 SNTAGT. The CDR3 coding sequence is TGTGCCAGCAGTGACTGCCTCGGGGGGACAGGGAACGAGCAGTACTTC. This codes for CASSDCLGGTGNEQYF.

This clone was seen only once. The V call is TRBV20-1, the J call TRBJ1-1, with D perhaps matching TRBD1 (6 bases). V was clipped by 3 bases and J by 3 bases, with 17 bases between them. From germline, CDR1 is DFQATT and CDR2 SNEGSKA (reference sequence). CDR3 length equals 15 residues. In nucleotides, the CDR3 is TGCAGTGCTAGTAGAGGGACAAACCCGGACACTGAAGCTTTCTTT. Translated, it gives CSASRGTNPDTEAFF.

In its sample, this clone was seen a few times. The chain couples TRBV24-1 to TRBJ1-3; D is unclear. V dropped 3 bases and J dropped 0 bases, with 5 bases sitting between them. This CDR3 has 14 amino acids. CDR1 is KGHDR, CDR2 SFDVKD, per germline. The CDR3 spells CATSDRGSGNTIYF. The CDR3 DNA is TGTGCCACCAGTGATCGGGGCTCTGGAAACACCATATATTTT.

The chain combines TRBV18 with TRBJ2-1, with TRBD1 as a possible D gene (5 bases). Germline CDR1 and CDR2: KGHSH and LQKENI. V lost 3 bases and J lost 6, with 18 bases in between. The CDR3 has 16 amino acids. The CDR3 region has the DNA TGTGCCAGCTCACCGTCTAAGGGGCTTACCCTCAATGAGCAGTTCTTC. Protein: CASSPSKGLTLNEQFF. The variable domain in full, completed from reference TRBV18 and TRBJ2-1, reads NAGVMQNPRHLVRRRGQEARLRCSPMKGHSHVYWYRQLPEEGLKFMVYLQKENIIDESGMPKERFSAEFPKEGPSILRIQQVVRGDSAAYFCASSPSKGLTLNEQFFGPGTRLTVL.

The rearrangement uses TRBV11-2 and TRBJ2-3; D is unclear. V gave up 4 bases and J gave up 1 base, with 15 bases separating them. Germline V CDR1 and CDR2: SGHAT, FQNNGV. The CDR3 spans 16 residues. For the CDR3, the DNA is TGTGCCAGCAGCTCCGAACTCGGGCAGCGCACAGATACGCAGTATTTT. As protein: CASSSELGQRTDTQYF.

This sequence joins TRBV18 and TRBJ2-7, with 10 positions matching TRBD2. Trimming at V came to 3 bases and at J to 2 bases, leaving 4 bases not matched to a gene. The CDR3 runs 15 residues. CDR1 is KGHSH and CDR2 is LQKENI in the germline V gene. Here the CDR3 reads CASSPRTSGPYEQYF. The CDR3, as DNA: TGTGCCAGCTCACCGCGGACTAGCGGACCCTACGAGCAGTACTTC.

This clone was counted between two and nine times. This chain links TRBV24-1 with TRBJ2-1; D tentatively reads TRBD1 or TRBD2 (6 bases each). The CDR3 length is 16 residues. CDR1 and CDR2 (germline): KGHDR, SFDVKD. V lost 0 bases and J lost 4, with 12 bases in between. CDR3 sequence reads: CATSDLTTGRYNEQFF. As DNA, the CDR3 is TGTGCCACCAGTGATTTGACTACAGGGAGGTACAATGAGCAGTTCTTC.

The J gene is TRBJ1-1, the V gene TRBV14; TRBD1 aligns across 9 bases. The CDR3 is 17 amino acids. V trimming: 3 bases; J trimming: 7 bases; junction bases outside the gene matches: 15. CDR1 and CDR2 (germline): SGHDN, FVKESK. DNA of the CDR3: TGTGCCAGCAGCCATACCGGGACAGGGAAACTCCAAATTGAAGCTTTCTTT. As protein: CASSHTGTGKLQIEAFF.

This clone has only a few counts. This chain uses TRBV5-1 with TRBJ2-3; TRBD2 aligns across 9 bases. CDR3 length: 16 amino acids. V lost 1 base and J lost 0; bases outside the gene matches: 3. Germline CDR1 and CDR2: SGHRS and YFSETQ. CDR3 bases: TGCGCCAGCAGCTTGCCTAGCGGGACTAGCACAGATACGCAGTATTTT. This sequence encodes CASSLPSGTSTDTQYF.

The V gene is TRBV5-1, the J gene TRBJ1-4; D is unresolved. CDR3 length: 15 residues. Trimming removed 2 bases from V and 2 bases from J, with 10 bases in between. CDR1 is SGHRS and CDR2 is YFSETQ in the germline V gene. CDR3 DNA: TGCGCCAGCAGCTTTTCAGCGGCCACTAATGAAAAACTGTTTTTT. It is translated as CASSFSAATNEKLFF. The full variable domain, completed using reference TRBV5-1 and TRBJ1-4, is KAGVTQTPRYLIKTRGQQVTLSCSPISGHRSVSWYQQTPGQGLQFLFEYFSETQRNKGNFPGRFSGRQFSNSRSEMNVSTLELGDSALYLCASSFSAATNEKLFFGSGTQLSVL.

CDR3: CASSLRQAFTEAFF. For the CDR3, the DNA is TGTGCCAGCAGCTTAAGACAGGCCTTCACAGAAGCTTTCTTT. This chain joins TRBV7-2 and TRBJ1-1, with D possibly TRBD1 on 6 matching bases. V gave up 2 bases and J gave up 8 bases, with 15 bases separating them. Germline loops: CDR1 SGHTA, CDR2 FQGNSA. The CDR3 is made up of 14 amino acids.

CDR3 sequence (DNA): TGCGCCAGCAGCTTGGATGGCGCGGGGGCAGGGGACACCTCTAACTATGGCTACACCTTC. Translation gives CASSLDGAGAGDTSNYGYTF. This chain uses TRBV5-1 with TRBJ1-2; possible D gene TRBD1, 6 bases. The CDR3 sequence is 20 residues long. With 0 bases removed from V and 0 bases from J, the gap between germline ends came to 24 bases. CDR1 is SGHRS and CDR2 is YFSETQ in the germline V gene.

This clone occurred once. The chain carries TRBV7-8 and TRBJ2-7; 10 nucleotides agree with TRBD1. Germline CDR1 reads SGHVS; CDR2 reads FQNEAQ. The CDR3 contains 15 residues. With 5 bases clipped from V and 7 bases from J, the junction kept 11 bases outside the gene matches. The DNA of the CDR3 is TGTGCCAGCAGCCCACGTGAGACAGGGGGCAGTGAGCAGTACTTC. This gives the protein CASSPRETGGSEQYF.

This clone turned up a few times. The chain couples TRBV6-5 to TRBJ1-2; TRBD1 agrees at 8 bases. This CDR3 has 12 residues. CDR1 MNHEY and CDR2 SVGAGI come from the germline V gene. Trimming at V came to 6 bases and at J to 7 bases, leaving 4 bases not matched to a gene. CDR3 in amino acids: CASRQGVGGYTF. For the CDR3, the DNA is TGTGCCAGCAGACAGGGGGTTGGTGGCTACACCTTC.

This clone was seen only once. V gene TRBV6-5 combines with J gene TRBJ2-7; TRBD2 matches 11 bases. Losses at the gene ends were 5 bases for V and 0 bases for J; bases not matched to a gene: 3. The CDR3 is 15 amino acids. The germline V gene encodes CDR1 MNHEY and CDR2 SVGAGI. This CDR3 reads CASSTTSGDSYEQYF. The CDR3 nucleotides read TGTGCCAGCAGTACGACTAGCGGGGACTCCTACGAGCAGTACTTC.

V and J are TRBV14 and TRBJ1-6; 7 bases map to TRBD1. Losses at the gene ends were 4 bases for V and 9 bases for J; bases not matched to a gene: 6. The CDR3 runs to 14 residues. Germline-derived CDR1 and CDR2 are SGHDN and FVKESK. The CDR3 spells CASSLGQVPSPLHF. In DNA form, the CDR3 reads TGTGCCAGCAGCCTTGGACAGGTGCCTTCACCCCTCCACTTT.

This chain links TRBV30 with TRBJ1-5, with a weak D call TRBD1 (6 bases). Trimming took 5 bases from V and 1 from J, leaving 15 bases between them. This CDR3 has 15 residues. Germline V CDR1 and CDR2: GTSNPN, SVGIG (reference sequence). DNA for the CDR3: TGTGCCTGGGGGCTCAGGACAGCGAGCAATCAGCCCCAGCATTTT. Amino acid sequence: CAWGLRTASNQPQHF.